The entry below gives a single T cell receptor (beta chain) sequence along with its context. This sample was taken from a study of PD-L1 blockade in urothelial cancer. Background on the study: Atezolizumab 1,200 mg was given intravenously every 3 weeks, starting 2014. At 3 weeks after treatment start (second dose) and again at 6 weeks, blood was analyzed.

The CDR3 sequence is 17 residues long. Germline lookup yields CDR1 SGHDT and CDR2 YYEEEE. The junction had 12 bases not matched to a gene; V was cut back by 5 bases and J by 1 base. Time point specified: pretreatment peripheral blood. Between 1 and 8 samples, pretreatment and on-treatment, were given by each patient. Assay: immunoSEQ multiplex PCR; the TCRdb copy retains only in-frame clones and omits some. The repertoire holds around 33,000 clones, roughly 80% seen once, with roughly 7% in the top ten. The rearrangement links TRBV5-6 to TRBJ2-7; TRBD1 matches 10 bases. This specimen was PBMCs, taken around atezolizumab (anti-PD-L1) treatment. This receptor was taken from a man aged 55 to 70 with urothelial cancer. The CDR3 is CASSFRWDRGFSYEQYF. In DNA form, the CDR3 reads TGTGCCAGCAGTTTTCGTTGGGACAGGGGTTTTTCCTACGAGCAGTACTTC.